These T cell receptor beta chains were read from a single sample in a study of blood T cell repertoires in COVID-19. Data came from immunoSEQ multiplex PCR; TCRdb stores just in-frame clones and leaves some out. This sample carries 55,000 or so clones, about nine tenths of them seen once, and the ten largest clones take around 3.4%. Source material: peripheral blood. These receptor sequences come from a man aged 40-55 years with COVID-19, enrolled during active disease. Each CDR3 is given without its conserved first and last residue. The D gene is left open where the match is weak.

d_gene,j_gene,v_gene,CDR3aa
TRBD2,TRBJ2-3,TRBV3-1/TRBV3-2,ASSLIRLAGTDTQY
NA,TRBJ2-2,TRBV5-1,ASSSYSGTGELF
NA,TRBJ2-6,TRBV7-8,ASTQGVGSGANVLT
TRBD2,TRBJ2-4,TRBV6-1,ASSGGGLAGDLAKNIQY
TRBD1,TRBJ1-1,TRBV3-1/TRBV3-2,ASSQHRGNTEAF
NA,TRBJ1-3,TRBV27,ASSFDSSGNTIY
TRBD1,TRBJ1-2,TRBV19,ASRARDSRRFGYGYT
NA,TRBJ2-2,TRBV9,ASSVEAAAANTGELF
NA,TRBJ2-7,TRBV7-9,ASSLGGNPYEQY
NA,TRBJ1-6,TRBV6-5,ASSTAFNSPLH
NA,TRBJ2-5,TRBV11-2,ASSLGSGGQETQY
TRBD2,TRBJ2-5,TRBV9,ASSVGGRTVETQY
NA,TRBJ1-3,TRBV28,ASSVPPGGSSGNTIY
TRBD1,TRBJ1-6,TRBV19,ASSIRDRRNSPLH
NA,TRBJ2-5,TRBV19,ASSRTEGIQY
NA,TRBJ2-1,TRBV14,ASSQDRRGFRRDEQF
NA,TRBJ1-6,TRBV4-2,ASSQDFSGNSPLH
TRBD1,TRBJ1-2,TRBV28,ASSLGQIGGYT
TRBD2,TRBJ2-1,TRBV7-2,ASSFSGTSGRAEQF
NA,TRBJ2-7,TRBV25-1,ASTAEVGGYEQY
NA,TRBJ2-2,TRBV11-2,ASSLLRFGGELF
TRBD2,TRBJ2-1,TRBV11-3,ASSFSGLAASYNEQF
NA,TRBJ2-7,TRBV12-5,ASAGSPVSYEQY
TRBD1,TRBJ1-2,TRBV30,AWSQQGAGGYT
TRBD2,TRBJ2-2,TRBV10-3,AIRKAGTNTGELF
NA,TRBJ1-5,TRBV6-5,ASRPDTGSNQPQH
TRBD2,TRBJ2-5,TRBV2,ASSPIAGGPVKTQY
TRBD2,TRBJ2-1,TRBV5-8,ASSLRPGGIRANEQF
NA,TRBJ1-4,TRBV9,ASSSHTSPNEKLF
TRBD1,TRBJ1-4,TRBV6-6,ASSLQGANEKLF
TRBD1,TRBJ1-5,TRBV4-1,ASSHPDRGNQPQH
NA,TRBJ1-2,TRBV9,ASSPEGRGDGYT
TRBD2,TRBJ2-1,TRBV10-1,ATASGAYNEQF
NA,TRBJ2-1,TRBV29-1,SVEFGSYNEQF
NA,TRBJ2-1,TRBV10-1,ASSESNRPEF
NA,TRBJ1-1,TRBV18,ASSPNRQRMNTEAF
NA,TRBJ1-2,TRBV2,ASSEVGGYGYT
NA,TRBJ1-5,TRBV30,AWSVLGSNQPQH
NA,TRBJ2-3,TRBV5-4,ASSFLADTDTQY
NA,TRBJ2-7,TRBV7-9,ASSSLSYEQY
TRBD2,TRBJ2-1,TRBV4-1,ASSQDASGYEQF
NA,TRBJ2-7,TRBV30,AWSVAYEQY
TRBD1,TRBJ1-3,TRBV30,AGTTPTGGVGNTIY
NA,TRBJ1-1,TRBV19,ASSIGRDTEAF
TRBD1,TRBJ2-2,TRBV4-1,ASSQEGQSTGELF
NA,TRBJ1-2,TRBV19,ASGTVEGNYGYT
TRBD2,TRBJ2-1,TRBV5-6,ASSQAGGGNEQF
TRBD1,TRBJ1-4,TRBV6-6,ASSYPGTGNEKLF